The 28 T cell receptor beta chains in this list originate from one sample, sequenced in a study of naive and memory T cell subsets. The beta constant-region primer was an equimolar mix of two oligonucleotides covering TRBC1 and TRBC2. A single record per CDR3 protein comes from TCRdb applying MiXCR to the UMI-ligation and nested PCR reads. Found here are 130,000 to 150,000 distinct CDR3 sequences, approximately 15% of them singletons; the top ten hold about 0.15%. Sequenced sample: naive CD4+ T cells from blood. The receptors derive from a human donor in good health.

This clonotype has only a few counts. CDR3 in DNA: TGTGCCAGCAACAAAGGACAGGGTGCGTTCGTCGGGGAGCTGTTTTTT. As protein: CASNKGQGAFVGELFF. The rearrangement links TRBV5-6 to TRBJ2-2; 8 nucleotides line up with TRBD1. V was clipped by 6 bases and J by 7 bases; unmatched bases: 14. The CDR3 runs 16 residues. Germline V gene lookup returns CDR1 SGHDT and CDR2 YYEEEE.

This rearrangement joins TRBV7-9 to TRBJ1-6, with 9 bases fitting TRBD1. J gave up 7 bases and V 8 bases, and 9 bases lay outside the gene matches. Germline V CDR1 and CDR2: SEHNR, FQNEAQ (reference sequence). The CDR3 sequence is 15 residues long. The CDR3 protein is CASDLGDRANSPLHF. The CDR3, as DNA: TGTGCCAGCGATCTGGGGGACAGGGCGAATTCACCCCTCCACTTT.

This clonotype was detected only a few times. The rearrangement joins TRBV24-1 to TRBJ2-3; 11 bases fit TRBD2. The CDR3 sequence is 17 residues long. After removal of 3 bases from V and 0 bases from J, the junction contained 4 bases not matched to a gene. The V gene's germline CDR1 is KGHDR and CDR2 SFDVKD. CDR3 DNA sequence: TGTGCCACCAGTGATGGTCGACTAGCGGGAAGCACAGATACGCAGTATTTT. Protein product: CATSDGRLAGSTDTQYF.

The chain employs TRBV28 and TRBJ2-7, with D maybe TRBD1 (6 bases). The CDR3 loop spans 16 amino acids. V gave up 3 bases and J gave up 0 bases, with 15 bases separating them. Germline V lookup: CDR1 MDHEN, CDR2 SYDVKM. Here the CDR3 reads CASSLALRDTSYEQYF. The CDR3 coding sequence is TGTGCCAGCAGTTTGGCTCTCCGGGACACCTCCTACGAGCAGTACTTC. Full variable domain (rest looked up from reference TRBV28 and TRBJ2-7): DVKVTQSSRYLVKRTGEKVFLECVQDMDHENMFWYRQDPGLGLRLIYFSYDVKMKEKGDIPEGYSVSREKKERFSLILESASTNQTSMYLCASSLALRDTSYEQYFGPGTRLTVT.

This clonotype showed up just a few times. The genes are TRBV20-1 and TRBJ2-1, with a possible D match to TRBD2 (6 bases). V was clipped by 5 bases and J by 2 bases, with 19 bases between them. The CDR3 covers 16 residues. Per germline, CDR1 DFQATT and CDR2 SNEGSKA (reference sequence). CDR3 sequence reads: CSAPSGVGTPYNEQFF. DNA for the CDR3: TGCAGTGCTCCCTCGGGGGTCGGGACGCCCTACAATGAGCAGTTCTTC.

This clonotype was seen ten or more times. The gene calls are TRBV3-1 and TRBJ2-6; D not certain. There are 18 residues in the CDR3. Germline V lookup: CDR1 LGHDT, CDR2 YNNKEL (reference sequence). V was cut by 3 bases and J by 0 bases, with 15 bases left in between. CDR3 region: CASSQDFGPRSGANVLTF. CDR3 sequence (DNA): TGTGCCAGCAGCCAGGATTTCGGACCTCGCTCTGGGGCCAACGTCCTGACTTTC.

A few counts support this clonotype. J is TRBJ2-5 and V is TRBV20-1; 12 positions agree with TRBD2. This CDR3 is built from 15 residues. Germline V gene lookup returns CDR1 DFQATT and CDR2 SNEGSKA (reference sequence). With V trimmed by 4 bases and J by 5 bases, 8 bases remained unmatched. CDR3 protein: CSATTLAGGLETQYF. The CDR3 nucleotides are TGCAGTGCTACTACACTAGCGGGAGGTCTGGAGACCCAGTACTTC.

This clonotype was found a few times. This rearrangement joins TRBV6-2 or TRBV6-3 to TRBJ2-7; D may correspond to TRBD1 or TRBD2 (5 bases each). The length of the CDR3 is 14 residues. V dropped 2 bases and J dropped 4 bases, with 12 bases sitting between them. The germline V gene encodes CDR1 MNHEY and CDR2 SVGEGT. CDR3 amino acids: CASSYGGATYEQYF. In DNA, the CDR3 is TGTGCCAGCAGTTACGGGGGAGCTACATACGAGCAGTACTTC.

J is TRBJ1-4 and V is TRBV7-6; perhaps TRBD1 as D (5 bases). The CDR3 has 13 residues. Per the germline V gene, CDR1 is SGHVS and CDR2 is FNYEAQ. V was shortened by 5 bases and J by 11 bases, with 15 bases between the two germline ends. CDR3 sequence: CASSPGTASKLFF. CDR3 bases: TGTGCCAGCAGCCCAGGGACCGCCAGCAAACTGTTTTTT.

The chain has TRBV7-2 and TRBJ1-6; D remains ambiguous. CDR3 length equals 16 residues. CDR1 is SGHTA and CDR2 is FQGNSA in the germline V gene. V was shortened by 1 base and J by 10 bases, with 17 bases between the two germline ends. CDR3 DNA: TGTGCCAGCAGCTTAGAGCCACGGGCCGCGAGGTCACCCCTCCACTTT. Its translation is CASSLEPRAARSPLHF.

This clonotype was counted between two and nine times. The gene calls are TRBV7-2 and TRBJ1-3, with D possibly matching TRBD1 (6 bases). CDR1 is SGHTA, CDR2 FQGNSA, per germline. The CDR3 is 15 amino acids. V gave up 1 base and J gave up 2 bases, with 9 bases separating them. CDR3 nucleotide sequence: TGTGCCAGCAGCTTAGTGGGGGGCACTGGAAACACCATATATTTT. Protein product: CASSLVGGTGNTIYF.

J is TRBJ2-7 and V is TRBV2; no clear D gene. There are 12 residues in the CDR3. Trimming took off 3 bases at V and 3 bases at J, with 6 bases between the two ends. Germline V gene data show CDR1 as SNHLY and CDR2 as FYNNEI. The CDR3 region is CASSEFLYEQYF. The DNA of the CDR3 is TGTGCCAGCAGTGAGTTCCTCTACGAGCAGTACTTC.

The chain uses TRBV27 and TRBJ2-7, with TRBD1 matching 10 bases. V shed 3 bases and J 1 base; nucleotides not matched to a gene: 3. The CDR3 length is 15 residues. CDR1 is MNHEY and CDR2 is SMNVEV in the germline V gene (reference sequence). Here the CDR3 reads CASSFGTGASYEQYF. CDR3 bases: TGTGCCAGCAGTTTCGGGACAGGGGCTTCCTACGAGCAGTACTTC.

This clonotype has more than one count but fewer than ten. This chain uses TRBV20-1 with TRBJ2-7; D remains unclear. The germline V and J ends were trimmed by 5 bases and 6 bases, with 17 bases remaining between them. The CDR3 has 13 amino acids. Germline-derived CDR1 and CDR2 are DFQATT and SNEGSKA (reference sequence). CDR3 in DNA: TGCAGTGCTTTCTGGGCCCCGGCCAGCGAGCAGTACTTC. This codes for CSAFWAPASEQYF.

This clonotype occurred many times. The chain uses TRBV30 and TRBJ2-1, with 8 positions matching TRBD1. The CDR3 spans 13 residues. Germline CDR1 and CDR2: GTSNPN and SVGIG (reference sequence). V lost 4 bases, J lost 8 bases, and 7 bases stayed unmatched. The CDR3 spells CAWIGTGSDEQFF. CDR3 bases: TGTGCCTGGATAGGGACAGGTTCGGATGAGCAGTTCTTC.

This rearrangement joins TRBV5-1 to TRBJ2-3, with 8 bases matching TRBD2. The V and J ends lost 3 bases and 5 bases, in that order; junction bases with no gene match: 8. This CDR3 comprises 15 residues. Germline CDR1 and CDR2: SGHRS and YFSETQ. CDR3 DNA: TGCGCCAGCAGCTCCTTAGCGGGAAGAGGAGATACGCAGTATTTT. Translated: CASSSLAGRGDTQYF.

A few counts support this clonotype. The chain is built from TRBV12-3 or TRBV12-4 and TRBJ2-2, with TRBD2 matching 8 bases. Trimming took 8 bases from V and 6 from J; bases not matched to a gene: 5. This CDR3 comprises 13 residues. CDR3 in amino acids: CASLRREAGELFF. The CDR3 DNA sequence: TGTGCCAGCCTGAGGCGGGAGGCCGGGGAGCTGTTTTTT.

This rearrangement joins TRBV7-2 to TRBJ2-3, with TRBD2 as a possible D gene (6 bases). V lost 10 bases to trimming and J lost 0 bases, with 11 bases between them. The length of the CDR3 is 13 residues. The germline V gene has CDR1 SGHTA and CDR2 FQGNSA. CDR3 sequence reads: CAISGTSTDTQYF. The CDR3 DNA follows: TGTGCCATTTCCGGGACTAGCACAGATACGCAGTATTTT.

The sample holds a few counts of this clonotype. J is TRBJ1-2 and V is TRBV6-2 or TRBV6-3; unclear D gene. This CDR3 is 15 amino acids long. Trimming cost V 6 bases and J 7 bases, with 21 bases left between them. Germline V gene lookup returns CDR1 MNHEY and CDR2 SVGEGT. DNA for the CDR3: TGTGCCAGCAGGCACTCTTCTTCGGCGCATGGTGGCTACACCTTC. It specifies CASRHSSSAHGGYTF.

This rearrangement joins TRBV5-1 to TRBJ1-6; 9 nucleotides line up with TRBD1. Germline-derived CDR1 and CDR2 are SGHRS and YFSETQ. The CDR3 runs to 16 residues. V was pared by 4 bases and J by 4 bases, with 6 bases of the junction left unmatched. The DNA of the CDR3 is TGCGCCAGCAGCGCGGATGGACAGGGGTATAATTCACCCCTCCACTTT. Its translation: CASSADGQGYNSPLHF.

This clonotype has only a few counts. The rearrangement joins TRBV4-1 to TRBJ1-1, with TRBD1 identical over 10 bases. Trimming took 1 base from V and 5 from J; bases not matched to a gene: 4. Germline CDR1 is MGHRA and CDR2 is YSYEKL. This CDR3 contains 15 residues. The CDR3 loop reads CASSQGQGAWTEAFF. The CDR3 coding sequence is TGCGCCAGCAGCCAAGGACAGGGGGCATGGACTGAAGCTTTCTTT.

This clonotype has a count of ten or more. Here the CDR3 DNA reads TGTGCCAGCGGCCCCCAGGGGGCCCTTCAAGAGCAGTACTTC. This translates into CASGPQGALQEQYF. V is TRBV25-1 and J is TRBJ2-7, with TRBD1 identical over 8 bases. V was pared by 8 bases and J by 7 bases, with 13 bases of the junction left unmatched. Germline-derived CDR1 and CDR2 are MGHDK and SYGVNS. This CDR3 contains 14 residues.

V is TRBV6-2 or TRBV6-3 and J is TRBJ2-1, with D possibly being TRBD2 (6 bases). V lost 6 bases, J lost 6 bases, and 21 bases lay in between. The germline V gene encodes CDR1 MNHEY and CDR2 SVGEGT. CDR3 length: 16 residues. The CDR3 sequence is CASRPDIGGGPNEQFF. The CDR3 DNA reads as TGTGCCAGCAGACCGGATATCGGGGGAGGTCCCAATGAGCAGTTCTTC.

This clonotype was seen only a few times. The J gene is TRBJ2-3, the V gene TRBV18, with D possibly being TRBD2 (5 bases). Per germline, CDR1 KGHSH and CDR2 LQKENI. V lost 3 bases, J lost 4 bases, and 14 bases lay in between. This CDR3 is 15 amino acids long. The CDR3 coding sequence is TGTGCCAGCTCACCTTCGTCGGGGTTGGCAGATACGCAGTATTTT. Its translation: CASSPSSGLADTQYF. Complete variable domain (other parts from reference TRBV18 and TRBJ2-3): NAGVMQNPRHLVRRRGQEARLRCSPMKGHSHVYWYRQLPEEGLKFMVYLQKENIIDESGMPKERFSAEFPKEGPSILRIQQVVRGDSAAYFCASSPSSGLADTQYFGPGTRLTVL.

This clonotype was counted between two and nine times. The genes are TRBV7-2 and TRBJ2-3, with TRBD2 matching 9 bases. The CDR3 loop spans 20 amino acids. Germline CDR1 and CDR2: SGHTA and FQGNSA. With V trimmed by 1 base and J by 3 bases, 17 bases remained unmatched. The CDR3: CASSLESRGGTRVLTDTQYF. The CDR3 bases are TGTGCCAGCAGCTTAGAGTCGCGGGGGGGGACTAGGGTATTGACAGATACGCAGTATTTT. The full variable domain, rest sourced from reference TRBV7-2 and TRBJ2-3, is GAGVSQSPSNKVTEKGKDVELRCDPISGHTALYWYRQSLGQGLEFLIYFQGNSAPDKSGLPSDRFSAERTGGSVSTLTIQRTQQEDSAVYLCASSLESRGGTRVLTDTQYFGPGTRLTVL.

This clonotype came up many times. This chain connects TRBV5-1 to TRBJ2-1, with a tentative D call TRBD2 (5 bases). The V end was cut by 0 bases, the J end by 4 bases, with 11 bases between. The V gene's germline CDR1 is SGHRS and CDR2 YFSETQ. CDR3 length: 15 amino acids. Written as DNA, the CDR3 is TGCGCCAGCAGCTTGGTGAACCGGGGATACAATGAGCAGTTCTTC. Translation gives CASSLVNRGYNEQFF.

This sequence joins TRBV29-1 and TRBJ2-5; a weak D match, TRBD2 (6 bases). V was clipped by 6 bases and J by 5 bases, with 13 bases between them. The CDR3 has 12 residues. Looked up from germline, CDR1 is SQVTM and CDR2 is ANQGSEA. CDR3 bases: TGCAGCGTGAGACTAGTTTCTGAGACCCAGTACTTC. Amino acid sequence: CSVRLVSETQYF. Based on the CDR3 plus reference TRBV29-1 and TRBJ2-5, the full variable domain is SAVISQKPSRDICQRGTSLTIQCQVDSQVTMMFWYRQQPGQSLTLIATANQGSEATYESGFVIDKFPISRPNLTFSTLTVSNMSPEDSSIYLCSVRLVSETQYFGPGTRLLVL.

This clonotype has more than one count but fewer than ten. The CDR3 coding sequence is TGCGCCAGCAGGGCGGGACAGGAGAACACCGGGGAGCTGTTTTTT. Amino acids: CASRAGQENTGELFF. V gene TRBV5-1 combines with J gene TRBJ2-2, with 8 nucleotides matching TRBD1. Germline trimming cut 5 bases from V and 1 base from J; bases unmatched to any gene: 4. The CDR3 contains 15 residues. Germline V CDR1 and CDR2: SGHRS, YFSETQ.